This T cell receptor beta chain stems from a study of shared clonotypes between healthy human individuals. Findings and caveats of the study: Larger estimated richness was generally recorded for naive subsets relative to memory subsets.

Profiling relied on immunoSEQ multiplex PCR, and the TCRdb table lists in-frame clones only, not all of them. The sample includes some 900,000 clones, approximately 76% of them seen just once. Note on this clone: Its antigen is currently unknown.

V dropped 2 bases and J dropped 4; count of bases not matched to a gene: 4. Germline V gene data show CDR1 as SGHRS and CDR2 as YFSETQ. This CDR3 has 14 amino acids. V and J are TRBV5-1 and TRBJ2-5; 8 nucleotides match TRBD1. The TCR originated in a young man in good health. Source material: memory CD4+ T cells sorted from blood. Subset of the sample: CD45RA-negative fraction. The CDR3 coding sequence is TGCGCCAGCAGCTTAGGAGGGACAGGAGAGACCCAGTACTTC. This encodes CASSLGGTGETQYF.